This TCR beta chain was profiled in a study of identical twins. V was shortened by 4 bases and J by 4 bases, with 15 bases between the two germline ends. The V gene's germline CDR1 is MGHRA and CDR2 YSYEKL. CDR3 length: 15 residues. Each cDNA held unique molecular identifiers, and template switching gave it a universal primer site. Each CDR3 protein is one row after TCRdb ran MiXCR on the 5' RACE reads. The repertoire holds around 340,000 distinct CDR3 sequences, with around an eighth as singletons. Study-level results: Conclusions leaned on cross-sectional statistical analysis and did not track the same donors over time. The study found excess low generation probability among twin-shared out-of-frame alpha sequences.

This clonotype was seen more than once but under ten times. Its specificity is unknown. The data were also submitted as part of a second study, on yellow fever vaccine responses in identical twins.

Sequencing was done on a sample of CD8+ T cells sorted from blood. This clonotype was obtained from a woman between 18 and 30 years old in good health. This chain connects TRBV4-1 to TRBJ2-3, with D possibly being TRBD1 (6 bases). The CDR3 nucleotides are TGCGCCAGCAGCCCGATAGCTGGGGGCGCAGATACGCAGTATTTT. Its protein is CASSPIAGGADTQYF.